A single sample is the source of the 20 T cell receptor beta chains below, sequenced in a study of human thymus T cells. Obtained as resections during corrective heart surgery, the thymus tissue was then studied. Using immunoSEQ multiplex PCR, the repertoire was profiled, and TCRdb retains in-frame clones only, with some absent. The sample contains tens of thousands of clones, over 85% of which appear only once. Sequencing input: thymus tissue. The source of these receptors is a girl under three years old with a congenital heart defect but otherwise immunologically healthy.

The gene calls are TRBV9 and TRBJ1-2; no firm D call. The CDR3 sequence is 13 residues long. Germline V lookup: CDR1 SGDLS, CDR2 YYNGEE. With 4 bases removed from V and 6 bases from J, the gap between germline ends came to 13 bases. DNA for the CDR3: TGTGCCAGCAGCCCTAACGGGAGGGATGGCTACACCTTC. Protein product: CASSPNGRDGYTF.

A single count supports this clone. V gene TRBV6-1 combines with J gene TRBJ2-5, with TRBD1 matching 8 bases. The V gene end was trimmed by 6 bases and the J gene end by 2 bases; junction bases not matched to a gene: 2. Germline assignment: CDR1 MNHNS and CDR2 SASEGT. The CDR3 loop spans 13 amino acids. The CDR3 region has the DNA TGTGCCAGCAGAACAGGGGGGCAAGAGACCCAGTACTTC. This sequence encodes CASRTGGQETQYF.

The table lists this clone with a few counts. The gene calls are TRBV11-3 and TRBJ1-5, with unresolved D. Germline V lookup: CDR1 SGHNT, CDR2 YENEEA. The CDR3 extends over 17 amino acids. V dropped 5 bases and J dropped 3 bases, with 20 bases sitting between them. The DNA of the CDR3 is TGTGCCAGCAGCCCCCCTCGAGATTCCAGGTACAATCAGCCCCAGCATTTT. Translation: CASSPPRDSRYNQPQHF.

The V and J genes are TRBV11-2 and TRBJ2-3; 12 bases are a match to TRBD2. The CDR3 runs to 18 residues. Unmatched junction bases numbered 13, after V lost 8 bases and J lost 1 base. CDR1 and CDR2 (germline): SGHAT, FQNNGV. The CDR3 reads CASCPWLAGGNRTDTQYF. The CDR3 DNA is TGTGCCAGCTGTCCCTGGCTAGCGGGAGGGAACCGCACAGATACGCAGTATTTT.

V is TRBV5-1 and J is TRBJ2-5; D gene ambiguous. Germline V CDR1 and CDR2: SGHRS, YFSETQ. The germline V and J ends were trimmed by 0 bases and 4 bases, with 7 bases remaining between them. The CDR3 contains 13 residues. CDR3 in amino acids: CASSLVPRETQYF. CDR3 nucleotide sequence: TGCGCCAGCAGCTTGGTGCCCAGAGAGACCCAGTACTTC.

The rearrangement uses TRBV10-3 and TRBJ1-1; 7 bases align to TRBD1. The CDR3 consists of 15 residues. V gave up 2 bases and J gave up 0 bases; unmatched junction bases: 3. The germline gives CDR1 ENHRY, CDR2 SYGVKD. The CDR3 is CAISEPGTVNTEAFF. CDR3 DNA: TGTGCCATCAGTGAGCCAGGGACAGTGAACACTGAAGCTTTCTTT.

The chain has TRBV28 and TRBJ2-7; maybe TRBD2 (6 bases). CDR1 is MDHEN, CDR2 SYDVKM, per germline. V dropped 1 base and J dropped 0 bases, with 16 bases sitting between them. CDR3 length: 17 residues. The CDR3, as DNA: TGTGCCAGCAGTTTATATATGGCGGGGACGCCCTCCTACGAGCAGTACTTC. Translated, it gives CASSLYMAGTPSYEQYF.

J is TRBJ2-7 and V is TRBV27, with TRBD1 matching over 9 bases. This CDR3 is built from 16 residues. The V segment lost 6 bases and the J segment 5 bases; nucleotides outside the gene matches: 14. The germline CDR1 and CDR2 sequences are MNHEY and SMNVEV (reference sequence). The CDR3 sequence is CASSPWRDRVPHEQYF. CDR3 in DNA: TGTGCCAGCAGCCCATGGAGGGACAGGGTTCCCCACGAGCAGTACTTC.

The chain is built from TRBV10-3 and TRBJ2-3, with D possibly matching TRBD2 (6 bases). The V end was cut by 10 bases, the J end by 4 bases, with 18 bases between. This CDR3 comprises 14 residues. Germline values: CDR1 ENHRY, CDR2 SYGVKD. CDR3 region: CATKSAGIPDTQYF. The CDR3 nucleotides read TGTGCCACCAAGTCGGCGGGAATACCAGATACGCAGTATTTT.

The chain joins TRBV4-1 to TRBJ2-5; 8 nucleotides align to TRBD2. Germline CDR1 and CDR2: MGHRA and YSYEKL. The CDR3 has 18 residues. V lost 2 bases and J lost 3; bases outside the gene matches: 14. Here the CDR3 DNA reads TGCGCCAGCAGCCAAAGGGGAAAGCCGGGAGGGGGAGAAGAGACCCAGTACTTC. It codes for CASSQRGKPGGGEETQYF.

This chain connects TRBV19 to TRBJ2-1; D unresolved. Germline V lookup: CDR1 LNHDA, CDR2 SQIVND (reference sequence). Trimming cost V 5 bases and J 7 bases, with 15 bases left between them. The length of the CDR3 is 14 residues. Here the CDR3 reads CASSWSVASNEQFF. CDR3 bases: TGTGCCAGTAGTTGGTCAGTTGCCTCGAATGAGCAGTTCTTC.

The chain uses TRBV5-6 and TRBJ1-4; D ambiguous. The germline CDR1 and CDR2 sequences are SGHDT and YYEEEE. This CDR3 has 14 residues. The germline V and J ends were trimmed by 2 bases and 4 bases, with 9 bases remaining between them. The CDR3 reads CASSFGRFNEKLFF. The DNA for the CDR3 is TGTGCCAGCAGCTTTGGCAGATTTAATGAAAAACTGTTTTTT.

In its sample, this clone was seen once. This rearrangement joins TRBV4-2 to TRBJ2-7; 7 positions match TRBD2. CDR3 length: 15 amino acids. Per germline, CDR1 LGHNA and CDR2 YNFKEQ. J gave up 4 bases and V 0 bases, and 6 bases lay outside the gene matches. For the CDR3, the DNA is TGTGCCAGCAGCCAAGAGCGGGACTATCAATACGAGCAGTACTTC. Its protein is CASSQERDYQYEQYF.

This rearrangement joins TRBV2 to TRBJ2-1, with TRBD2 identical over 11 bases. This CDR3 comprises 17 residues. Losses at the gene ends were 7 bases for V and 14 bases for J; bases not matched to a gene: 22. The germline V gene has CDR1 SNHLY and CDR2 FYNNEI. The CDR3 bases are TGTGCCAGCACGGGGACCCGTTTAGGGACTAGCGGAGGTTTGGAGTTCTTC. Protein sequence: CASTGTRLGTSGGLEFF.

The chain recombines TRBV6-5 with TRBJ2-7; D ambiguous. This CDR3 has 15 amino acids. CDR1 is MNHEY, CDR2 SVGAGI, per germline. Trimming left V 8 bases short and J 1 base short, with 18 bases between. In DNA form, the CDR3 reads TGTGCCAGCCGAGTTAGGGTGGGGATATCCTACGAGCAGTACTTC. Protein product: CASRVRVGISYEQYF.

V usage is TRBV6-5 and J usage is TRBJ2-7; 7 bases are a match to TRBD1. The V and J ends lost 0 bases and 5 bases, in that order; junction bases with no gene match: 4. Germline V gene data show CDR1 as MNHEY and CDR2 as SVGAGI. The length of the CDR3 is 14 residues. Here the CDR3 reads CASSYSPTGDEQYF. DNA for the CDR3: TGTGCCAGCAGTTACTCGCCAACAGGGGACGAGCAGTACTTC.

The V call is TRBV25-1, the J call TRBJ1-1; tentatively, D is TRBD1 (5 bases). The CDR3 extends over 14 amino acids. The V gene lost 6 bases and the J gene lost 4 bases, with 15 bases spanning the gap. Germline V gene sequence: CDR1 MGHDK, CDR2 SYGVNS. CDR3 protein: CASSAPSGGTEAFF. The CDR3 bases are TGTGCCAGCAGCGCCCCCTCGGGGGGCACTGAAGCTTTCTTT. Full variable domain (outside the CDR3, taken from reference TRBV25-1 and TRBJ1-1): EADIYQTPRYLVIGTGKKITLECSQTMGHDKMYWYQQDPGMELHLIHYSYGVNSTEKGDLSSESTVSRIRTEHFPLTLESARPSHTSQYLCASSAPSGGTEAFFGQGTRLTVV.

CDR3 residues: CAISESPQPSNKEKLFF. The DNA of the CDR3 is TGTGCCATCAGTGAGTCCCCACAGCCGAGCAATAAGGAAAAACTGTTTTTT. J is TRBJ1-4 and V is TRBV10-3, with unresolved D. Germline V lookup: CDR1 ENHRY, CDR2 SYGVKD. The V end was cut by 0 bases, the J end by 8 bases, with 19 bases between. This CDR3 has 17 residues.

The V call is TRBV5-1, the J call TRBJ2-7; D perhaps matches TRBD2 (6 bases). Germline CDR1 is SGHRS and CDR2 is YFSETQ. V lost 4 bases, J lost 4 bases, and 18 bases lay in between. The CDR3 length is 15 residues. Here the CDR3 DNA reads TGCGCCAGCAGCCTGGGGGACTCCGGTGGATACGAGCAGTACTTC. Its translation: CASSLGDSGGYEQYF. Full variable domain (outside the CDR3, taken from reference TRBV5-1 and TRBJ2-7): KAGVTQTPRYLIKTRGQQVTLSCSPISGHRSVSWYQQTPGQGLQFLFEYFSETQRNKGNFPGRFSGRQFSNSRSEMNVSTLELGDSALYLCASSLGDSGGYEQYFGPGTRLTVT.

The V call is TRBV29-1, the J call TRBJ2-3; D may be TRBD1 or TRBD2 (6 bases each). Trimming left V 7 bases short and J 0 bases short, with 14 bases between. The germline V gene has CDR1 SQVTM and CDR2 ANQGSEA. This CDR3 has 14 amino acids. Written as DNA, the CDR3 is TGCAGCGCCGGGGGCGGAGACAGCACAGATACGCAGTATTTT. Translating gives CSAGGGDSTDTQYF.